Listed below are T cell receptor beta chains from one sample, sequenced in a study of cytomegalovirus exposure and HLA in healthy donors. Data came from immunoSEQ multiplex PCR; TCRdb stores just in-frame clones and leaves some out. The table lists 100,000 to 150,000 clones, roughly nine tenths of them singletons. The sample comprised PBMCs. These receptors originate from a woman aged 18-30 years in good health and CMV-seronegative. Both conserved end residues are part of each CDR3. Fields, in order: J gene, V gene, CDR3 protein.

TRBJ1-4 | TRBV5-1 | CASSPQGAQEKLFF
TRBJ2-7 | TRBV28 | CASSPGLGEYEQYF
TRBJ2-3 | TRBV7-2 | CASSSGLVVTDTQYF
TRBJ1-1 | TRBV2 | CASTHPSRGPPEAFF
TRBJ1-6 | TRBV27 | CASMQGSSYNSPLHF
TRBJ2-2 | TRBV28 | CASSPLSLGTGELFF
TRBJ1-5 | TRBV6-5 | CASSYSTQGNQPQHF
TRBJ2-5 | TRBV28 | CASRSSQGWYTETQYF
TRBJ2-5 | TRBV7-9 | CASSPSETQYF
TRBJ2-7 | TRBV25-1 | CASSEMGTASSYEQYF
TRBJ1-5 | TRBV7-9 | CASSPREGQPQHF
TRBJ1-6 | TRBV7-9 | CASRPGQGNSPLHF
TRBJ2-7 | TRBV29-1 | CSVELGGVGRERPYEQYF
TRBJ2-2 | TRBV27 | CASTSDRNTGELFF
TRBJ2-2 | TRBV28 | CASSLNPLGGGELFF
TRBJ1-5 | TRBV7-9 | CASSPDNQPQHF
TRBJ1-2 | TRBV6-1 | CASSDGAYGYTF
TRBJ1-5 | TRBV6-1 | CASRGTGDSNQPQHF
TRBJ2-1 | TRBV6-5 | CASSHGMYEQFF
TRBJ2-1 | TRBV10-2 | CASSESQGLATYNEQFF
TRBJ2-2 | TRBV28 | CASTQRREDSGELFF
TRBJ1-5 | TRBV7-6 | CASSPQAGGADQPQHF
TRBJ2-7 | TRBV5-1 | CASSLGWDRPSFEQYF
TRBJ1-2 | TRBV9 | CASSVGGLNGYTF
TRBJ1-6 | TRBV28 | CASSPGTGLNSPLHF
TRBJ1-4 | TRBV7-2 | CASNSQATNEKLFF
TRBJ2-4 | TRBV6-5 | CASSYSTSGRTIQYF
TRBJ1-1 | TRBV27 | CASSLYRNTEAFF
TRBJ1-1 | TRBV27 | CASSFGRALDTEAFF
TRBJ1-5 | TRBV4-2 | CASSQDGREHQPQHF
TRBJ2-7 | TRBV7-9 | CASSQLAGEEQYF
TRBJ1-2 | TRBV28 | CASSRGGSGYTF
TRBJ2-5 | TRBV7-7 | CASSLGGGGVKETQYF
TRBJ1-2 | TRBV29-1 | CSAPSDRAKGGYTF
TRBJ1-2 | TRBV2 | CASSEGPGNYGYTF
TRBJ2-7 | TRBV7-9 | CASSASGQGSGLTSYEQYF
TRBJ2-7 | TRBV19 | CASSGTLREQYF
TRBJ1-2 | TRBV2 | CASRERGTGTYGYTF
TRBJ1-1 | TRBV10-3 | CAISVGQGGEAFF
TRBJ1-1 | TRBV6-6 | CASSNRVTEAFF
TRBJ2-7 | TRBV27 | CASSPTPSSQGDEQYF
TRBJ2-5 | TRBV7-2 | CASSLKGEMAQETQYF
TRBJ2-5 | TRBV4-3 | CASSQDWYGGAETQYF
TRBJ2-1 | TRBV19 | CASSLAGVGEQFF
TRBJ1-1 | TRBV30 | CAWSVTGSGTEAFF
TRBJ2-5 | TRBV2 | CASSAGRTQETQYF
TRBJ1-2 | TRBV28 | CASSAGQGYGYTF
TRBJ2-1 | TRBV28 | CASSLLDGTYNEQFF
TRBJ1-1 | TRBV15 | CATSRTRESELSFF
TRBJ1-1 | TRBV28 | CASSNIGRGVNTEAFF
TRBJ2-2 | TRBV23-1 | CASTRLVLFF